The subject of this entry is one TCR beta chain. Its recognized antigen is unknown. One base away there is no much larger clone; base qualities are not given. Genomic DNA was isolated using the Qiagen DNeasy kit from unsorted PBMCs as well as from negatively selected CD4+ and CD8+ fractions. Amplification of TCR beta CDR3 regions was done by immunoSEQ multiplex PCR with primers that anneal to V and J segments. A synthetic immune receptor repertoire was used to minimize amplification bias, and remaining bias was computationally removed after sequencing. The authors processed their data as follows. Repertoire diversity was quantified as the Shannon entropy index using custom Python scripts. Unsorted, CD4+ and CD8+ repertoires were analyzed separately, except in combined analyses where CD4+ and CD8+ sequences were merged in silico. A clone counted as expanded when the clone's frequency after treatment rose at least 2-fold relative to C1D1, and clones undetected at baseline were given a pseudocount of 0.5. Clones with 0 or 1 copy at C1D1 were defined as singleton clones, while clones with 2 or more copies were defined as non-singleton clones. Clones expanded in unsorted samples were labelled as CD4+, CD8+ or unknown by matching protein sequences in sorted samples from the same patient. Wilcoxon tests on paired samples were used to test changes in diversity from C1D1 to C4D1. Here the immuneACCESS table is served through TCRdb, limited to in-frame sequences with V and J called. Missing clones are a known gap in these copies; in checked studies unresolved V genes cover under half, and the rest lacks a known reason. The V and J calls and the clone size are those of that table, but D and trimming were determined from the DNA. The sample profile shows about 50,000 clones; around 74% of them were found once. Of the sample, approximately 12% falls within the top ten clones.

The time point label here, explained by the study, means: cycle 4 day 1 (C4D1), after less than 7 weeks of nivolumab. Relapse after autologous stem cell transplantation had occurred in all trial patients, and cohorts A, B and C were distinguished by prior brentuximab vedotin exposure. The trial cohort comprised approximately 55 patients with relapsed/refractory classical Hodgkin lymphoma whose best overall responses were complete response, partial response or progressive disease. Single-agent nivolumab was administered to trial patients in the multi-cohort phase II CheckMate 205 trial. An independent review committee assessed best overall response using the 2007 International Working Group response criteria. Trial PBMCs were obtained immediately prior to nivolumab initiation (C1D1) and on therapy at cycle 2 day 1 and cycle 4 day 1. Peripheral blood was collected in 8 mL Vacutainer Cell Preparation Tubes, from which PBMCs were isolated by centrifugation and then cryopreserved.

The sample belongs to a study of PD-1 blockade in classical Hodgkin lymphoma (dated by TCRdb to the early 2020s). Study-level background: Nivolumab dosing was 3 mg/kg intravenously every 2 weeks, continuing until either disease progression or unacceptable toxicity. To define a peripheral blood immune signature of response to PD-1 blockade in classical Hodgkin lymphoma, the study combined TCR beta sequencing with CyTOF. Paper-wide results and their limitations: Among trial patients, those achieving complete response had baseline diversity similar to that of newly diagnosed patients, while diversity was significantly lower in partial responders and progressors. Baseline TCR diversity was reported as lower in newly diagnosed patients than in healthy donors, and lower still in relapsed/refractory patients. By C4D1, a significant rise was seen in CD4+ TCR diversity but not in CD8+ TCR diversity (p=0.0027 vs p=0.16), and the rise was most apparent among complete responders (p=0.02). Patients starting nivolumab less than 1 year after ASCT had lower diversity and were excluded from later analyses to avoid confounding by immune reconstitution. The study covered only a single clinical trial cohort, and the causes of the repertoire differences, possibly disease activity or prior therapy, were still not defined.

The CDR3 has 15 amino acids, counting the end cysteine and phenylalanine. CDR3 DNA is the only sequence kept; it has 45 bases, read in frame from the first base. A distance of 10 bases separates the germline ends of V and J, which lose 4 bases and 0 bases respectively. From a lookup of the germline V gene (reference sequence), CDR1 and CDR2 are MNHEY and SMNVEV. The specimen comprised peripheral blood mononuclear cells (PBMCs), sampled before the fourth cycle of nivolumab. The sequence derives from a human donor with classical Hodgkin lymphoma. The chain links TRBV27 with TRBJ1-3; the D gene assignment is ambiguous. The sequence in DNA is TGTGCCAGCAGTTCATACGGCTTCTCTGGAAACACCATATATTTT. This encodes CASSSYGFSGNTIYF.